This entry concerns a single T cell receptor (beta chain). The CDR3 loop spans 15 amino acids. Trimming removed 0 bases from V and 4 bases from J, with 13 bases in between. Germline lookup yields CDR1 SGHRS and CDR2 YFSETQ. The sample comes from a study of lymphopenia after photon versus proton radiotherapy. The data were produced by immunoSEQ multiplex PCR, yet TCRdb's version contains in-frame clones alone and is incomplete. The data hold tens of thousands of clones, with about nine tenths observed a single time. Sequencing used peripheral blood, obtained from a patient treated with photon-based radiotherapy. The J gene is TRBJ1-2, the V gene TRBV5-1, with D unclear. The source is a woman aged 50 to 60 with cholangiocarcinoma. CDR3 amino acids: CASSLGAIGTYGYTF. The CDR3 DNA follows: TGCGCCAGCAGCTTGGGGGCGATCGGTACCTATGGCTACACCTTC.